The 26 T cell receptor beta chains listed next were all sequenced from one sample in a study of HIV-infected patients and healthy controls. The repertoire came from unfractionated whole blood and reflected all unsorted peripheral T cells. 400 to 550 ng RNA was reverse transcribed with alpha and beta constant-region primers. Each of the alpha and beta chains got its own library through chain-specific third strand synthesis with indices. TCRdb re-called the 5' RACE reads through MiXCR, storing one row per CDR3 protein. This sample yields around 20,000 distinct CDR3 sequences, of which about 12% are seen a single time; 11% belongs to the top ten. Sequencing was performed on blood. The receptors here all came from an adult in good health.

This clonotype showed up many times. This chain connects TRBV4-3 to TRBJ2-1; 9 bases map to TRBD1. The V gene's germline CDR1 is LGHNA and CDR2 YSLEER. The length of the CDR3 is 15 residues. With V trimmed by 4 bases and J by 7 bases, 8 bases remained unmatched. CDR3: CASSLGTGTDNEQFF. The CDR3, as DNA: TGCGCCAGCAGCCTAGGGACAGGGACGGATAATGAGCAGTTCTTC.

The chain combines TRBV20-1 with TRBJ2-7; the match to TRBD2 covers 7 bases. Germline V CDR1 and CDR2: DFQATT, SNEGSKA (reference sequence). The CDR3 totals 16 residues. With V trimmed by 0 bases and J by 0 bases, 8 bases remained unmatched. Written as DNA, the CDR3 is TGCAGTGCTAGAGATTTGCGGGGACTACACTCCTACGAGCAGTACTTC. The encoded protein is CSARDLRGLHSYEQYF.

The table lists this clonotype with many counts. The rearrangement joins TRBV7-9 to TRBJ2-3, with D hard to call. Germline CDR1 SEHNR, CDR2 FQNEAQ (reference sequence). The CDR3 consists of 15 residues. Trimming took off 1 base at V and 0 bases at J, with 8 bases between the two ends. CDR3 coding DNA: TGTGCCAGCAGCTTAGTCCTGGGGAGCACAGATACGCAGTATTTT. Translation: CASSLVLGSTDTQYF. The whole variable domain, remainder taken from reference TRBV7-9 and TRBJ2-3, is DTGVSQNPRHKITKRGQNVTFRCDPISEHNRLYWYRQTLGQGPEFLTYFQNEAQLEKSRLLSDRFSAERPKGSFSTLEIQRTEQGDSAMYLCASSLVLGSTDTQYFGPGTRLTVL.

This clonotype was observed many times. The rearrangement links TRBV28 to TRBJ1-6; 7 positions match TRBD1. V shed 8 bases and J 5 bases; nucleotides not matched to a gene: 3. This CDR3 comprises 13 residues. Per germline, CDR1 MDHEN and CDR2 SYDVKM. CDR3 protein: CASGTVDNSPLHF. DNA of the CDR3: TGTGCCAGCGGGACAGTGGATAATTCACCCCTCCACTTT.

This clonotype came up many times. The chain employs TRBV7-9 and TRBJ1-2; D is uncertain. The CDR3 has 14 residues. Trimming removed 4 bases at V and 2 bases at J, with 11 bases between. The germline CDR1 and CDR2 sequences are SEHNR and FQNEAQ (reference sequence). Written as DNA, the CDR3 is TGTGCCAGCAGCTCCAGGCTTTGGAACTATGGCTACACCTTC. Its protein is CASSSRLWNYGYTF.

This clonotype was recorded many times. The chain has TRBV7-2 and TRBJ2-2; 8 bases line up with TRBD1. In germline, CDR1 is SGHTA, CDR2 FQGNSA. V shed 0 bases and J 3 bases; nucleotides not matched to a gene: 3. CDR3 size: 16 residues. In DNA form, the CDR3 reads TGTGCCAGCAGCTTAGCGCCAGGGGGCGACACCGGGGAGCTGTTTTTT. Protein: CASSLAPGGDTGELFF. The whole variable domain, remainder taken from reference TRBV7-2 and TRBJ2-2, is GAGVSQSPSNKVTEKGKDVELRCDPISGHTALYWYRQSLGQGLEFLIYFQGNSAPDKSGLPSDRFSAERTGGSVSTLTIQRTQQEDSAVYLCASSLAPGGDTGELFFGEGSRLTVL.

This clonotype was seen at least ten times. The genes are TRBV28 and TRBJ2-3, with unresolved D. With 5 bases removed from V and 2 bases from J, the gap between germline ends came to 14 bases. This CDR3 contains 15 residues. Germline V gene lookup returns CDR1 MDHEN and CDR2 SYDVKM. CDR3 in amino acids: CASSQLGGFTDTQYF. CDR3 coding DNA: TGTGCCAGCAGTCAGTTAGGCGGATTCACAGATACGCAGTATTTT.

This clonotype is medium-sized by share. The CDR3 DNA reads as TGCAGTGCTAGAGATGGGGGACTAGCGGAAAGCACAGATACGCAGTATTTT. This translates into CSARDGGLAESTDTQYF. The chain couples TRBV20-1 to TRBJ2-3, with 11 bases aligning to TRBD2. This CDR3 is built from 17 residues. J was trimmed by 0 bases and V by 0 bases; bases with no gene match: 5. Germline V lookup: CDR1 DFQATT, CDR2 SNEGSKA (reference sequence).

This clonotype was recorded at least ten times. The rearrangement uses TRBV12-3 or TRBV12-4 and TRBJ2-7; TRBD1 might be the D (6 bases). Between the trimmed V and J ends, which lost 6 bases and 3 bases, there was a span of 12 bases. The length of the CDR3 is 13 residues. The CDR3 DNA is TGTGCCAGCAGCCGCCAGGGGCTCTACGAGCAGTACTTC. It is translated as CASSRQGLYEQYF.

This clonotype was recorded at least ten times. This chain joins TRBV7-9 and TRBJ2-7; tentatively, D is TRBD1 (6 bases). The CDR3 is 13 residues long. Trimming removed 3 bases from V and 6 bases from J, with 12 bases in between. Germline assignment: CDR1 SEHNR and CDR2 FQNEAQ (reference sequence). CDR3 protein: CASSLSGTSEQYF. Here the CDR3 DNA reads TGTGCCAGCAGCTTGTCCGGGACAAGCGAGCAGTACTTC.

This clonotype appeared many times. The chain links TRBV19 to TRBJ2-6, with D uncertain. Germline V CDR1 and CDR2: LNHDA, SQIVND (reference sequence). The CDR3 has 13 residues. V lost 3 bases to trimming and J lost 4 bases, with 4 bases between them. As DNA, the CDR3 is TGTGCCAGTAGTATTCAAGGGGCCAACGTCCTGACTTTC. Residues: CASSIQGANVLTF.

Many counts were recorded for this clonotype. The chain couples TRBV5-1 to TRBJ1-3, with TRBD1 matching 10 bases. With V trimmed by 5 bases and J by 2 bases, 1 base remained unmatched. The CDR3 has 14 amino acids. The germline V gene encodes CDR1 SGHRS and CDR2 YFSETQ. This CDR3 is CASRGQGAGNTIYF. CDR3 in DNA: TGCGCCAGCAGAGGACAGGGGGCTGGAAACACCATATATTTT.

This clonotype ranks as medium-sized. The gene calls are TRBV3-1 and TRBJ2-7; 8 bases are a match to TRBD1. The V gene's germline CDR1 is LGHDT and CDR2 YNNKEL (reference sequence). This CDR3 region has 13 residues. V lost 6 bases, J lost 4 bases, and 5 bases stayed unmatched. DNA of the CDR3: TGTGCCAGCAGAGGACAGGGACAATACGAGCAGTACTTC. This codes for CASRGQGQYEQYF.

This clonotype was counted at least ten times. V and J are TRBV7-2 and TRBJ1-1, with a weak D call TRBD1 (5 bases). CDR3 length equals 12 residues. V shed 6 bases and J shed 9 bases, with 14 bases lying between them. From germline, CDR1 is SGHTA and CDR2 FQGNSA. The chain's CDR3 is CASRRDGYQAFF. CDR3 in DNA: TGTGCCAGCAGACGGGACGGGTACCAAGCTTTCTTT.

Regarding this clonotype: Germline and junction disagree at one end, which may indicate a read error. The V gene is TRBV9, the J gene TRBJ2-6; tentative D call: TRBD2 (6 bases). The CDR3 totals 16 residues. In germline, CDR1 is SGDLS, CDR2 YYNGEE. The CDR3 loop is CTSSAGRFSGANVLTF. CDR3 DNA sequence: TGTACCAGCAGCGCGGGACGGTTCTCTGGGGCCAACGTCCTGACTTTC.

CDR3 amino acids: CASSQSLTTGNYGYTF. In DNA, the CDR3 is TGCGCCAGCAGCCAGTCACTGACGACTGGAAACTATGGCTACACCTTC. V and J are TRBV4-3 and TRBJ1-2; D is unclear. Germline V lookup: CDR1 LGHNA, CDR2 YSLEER. V was cut by 3 bases and J by 2 bases, with 16 bases left in between. This CDR3 contains 16 residues.

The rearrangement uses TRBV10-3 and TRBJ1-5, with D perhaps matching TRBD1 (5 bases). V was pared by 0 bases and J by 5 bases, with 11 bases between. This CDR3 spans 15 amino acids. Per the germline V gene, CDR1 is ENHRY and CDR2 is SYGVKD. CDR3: CAISESEGLYQPQHF. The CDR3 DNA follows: TGTGCCATCAGTGAGTCCGAGGGGCTCTATCAGCCCCAGCATTTT.

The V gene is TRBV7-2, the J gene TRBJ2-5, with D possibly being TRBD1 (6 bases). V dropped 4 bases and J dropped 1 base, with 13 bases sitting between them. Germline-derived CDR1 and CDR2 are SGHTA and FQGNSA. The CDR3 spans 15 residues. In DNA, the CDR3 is TGTGCCAGCAGCTCCATTGGACAGTCCCAAGAGACCCAGTACTTC. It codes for CASSSIGQSQETQYF.

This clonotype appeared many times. The CDR3 is CASSLYPAAYNSPLHF. CDR3 nucleotides: TGTGCCAGCAGTTTATATCCGGCAGCCTATAATTCACCCCTCCACTTT. This chain uses TRBV28 with TRBJ1-6; D is ambiguous. CDR3 length: 16 residues. The germline V gene has CDR1 MDHEN and CDR2 SYDVKM. V was pared by 1 base and J by 2 bases, with 9 bases between.

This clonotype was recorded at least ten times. CDR3: CASSRLEGREQYF. In DNA form, the CDR3 reads TGCGCCAGCAGCCGCTTGGAGGGACGCGAGCAGTACTTC. The chain employs TRBV4-3 and TRBJ2-7, with D possibly TRBD2 on 6 matching bases. CDR3 length equals 13 residues. Looked up from germline, CDR1 is LGHNA and CDR2 is YSLEER. Trimming stripped 4 bases from V and 6 bases from J, with 13 bases between.

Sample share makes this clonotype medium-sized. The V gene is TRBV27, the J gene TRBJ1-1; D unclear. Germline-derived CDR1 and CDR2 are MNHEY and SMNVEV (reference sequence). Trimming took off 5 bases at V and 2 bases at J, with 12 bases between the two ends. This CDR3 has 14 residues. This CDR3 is CASSPRQENTEAFF. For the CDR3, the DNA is TGTGCCAGCAGTCCCCGTCAGGAAAACACTGAAGCTTTCTTT.

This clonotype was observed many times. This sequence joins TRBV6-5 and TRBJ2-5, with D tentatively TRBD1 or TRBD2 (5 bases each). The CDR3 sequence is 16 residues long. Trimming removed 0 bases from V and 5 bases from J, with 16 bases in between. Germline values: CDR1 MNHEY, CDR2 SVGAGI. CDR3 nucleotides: TGTGCCAGCAGTTACTCGTTGTGGGGGAGCAAGGAGACCCAGTACTTC. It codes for CASSYSLWGSKETQYF.

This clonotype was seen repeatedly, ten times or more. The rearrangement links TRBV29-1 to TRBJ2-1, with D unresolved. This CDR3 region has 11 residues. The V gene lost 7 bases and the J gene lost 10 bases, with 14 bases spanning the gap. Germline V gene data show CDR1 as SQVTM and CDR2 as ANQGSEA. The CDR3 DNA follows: TGCAGCGCCGGAATAGGACCCGAGCAGTTCTTC. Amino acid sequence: CSAGIGPEQFF.

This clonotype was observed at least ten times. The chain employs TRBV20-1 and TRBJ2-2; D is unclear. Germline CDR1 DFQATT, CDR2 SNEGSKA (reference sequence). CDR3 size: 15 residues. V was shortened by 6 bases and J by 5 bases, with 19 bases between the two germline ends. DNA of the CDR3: TGCAGTGCGAGACCGCGGCTAACGAGGACCGGGGAGCTGTTTTTT. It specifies CSARPRLTRTGELFF.

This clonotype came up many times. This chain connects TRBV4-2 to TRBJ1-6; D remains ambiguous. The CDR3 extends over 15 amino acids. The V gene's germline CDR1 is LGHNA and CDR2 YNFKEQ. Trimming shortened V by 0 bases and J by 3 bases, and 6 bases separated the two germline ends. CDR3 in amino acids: CASSQESDYNSPLHF. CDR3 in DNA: TGTGCCAGCAGCCAAGAGAGTGACTATAATTCACCCCTCCACTTT.

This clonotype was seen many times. CDR3 DNA: TGTGCCAGCAGTGAAGCCGTTAGGGTCACTGAAGCTTTCTTT. Amino acid sequence: CASSEAVRVTEAFF. This chain uses TRBV2 with TRBJ1-1; unclear D gene. CDR1 SNHLY and CDR2 FYNNEI come from the germline V gene. The CDR3 covers 14 residues. V lost 0 bases to trimming and J lost 4 bases, with 9 bases between them.